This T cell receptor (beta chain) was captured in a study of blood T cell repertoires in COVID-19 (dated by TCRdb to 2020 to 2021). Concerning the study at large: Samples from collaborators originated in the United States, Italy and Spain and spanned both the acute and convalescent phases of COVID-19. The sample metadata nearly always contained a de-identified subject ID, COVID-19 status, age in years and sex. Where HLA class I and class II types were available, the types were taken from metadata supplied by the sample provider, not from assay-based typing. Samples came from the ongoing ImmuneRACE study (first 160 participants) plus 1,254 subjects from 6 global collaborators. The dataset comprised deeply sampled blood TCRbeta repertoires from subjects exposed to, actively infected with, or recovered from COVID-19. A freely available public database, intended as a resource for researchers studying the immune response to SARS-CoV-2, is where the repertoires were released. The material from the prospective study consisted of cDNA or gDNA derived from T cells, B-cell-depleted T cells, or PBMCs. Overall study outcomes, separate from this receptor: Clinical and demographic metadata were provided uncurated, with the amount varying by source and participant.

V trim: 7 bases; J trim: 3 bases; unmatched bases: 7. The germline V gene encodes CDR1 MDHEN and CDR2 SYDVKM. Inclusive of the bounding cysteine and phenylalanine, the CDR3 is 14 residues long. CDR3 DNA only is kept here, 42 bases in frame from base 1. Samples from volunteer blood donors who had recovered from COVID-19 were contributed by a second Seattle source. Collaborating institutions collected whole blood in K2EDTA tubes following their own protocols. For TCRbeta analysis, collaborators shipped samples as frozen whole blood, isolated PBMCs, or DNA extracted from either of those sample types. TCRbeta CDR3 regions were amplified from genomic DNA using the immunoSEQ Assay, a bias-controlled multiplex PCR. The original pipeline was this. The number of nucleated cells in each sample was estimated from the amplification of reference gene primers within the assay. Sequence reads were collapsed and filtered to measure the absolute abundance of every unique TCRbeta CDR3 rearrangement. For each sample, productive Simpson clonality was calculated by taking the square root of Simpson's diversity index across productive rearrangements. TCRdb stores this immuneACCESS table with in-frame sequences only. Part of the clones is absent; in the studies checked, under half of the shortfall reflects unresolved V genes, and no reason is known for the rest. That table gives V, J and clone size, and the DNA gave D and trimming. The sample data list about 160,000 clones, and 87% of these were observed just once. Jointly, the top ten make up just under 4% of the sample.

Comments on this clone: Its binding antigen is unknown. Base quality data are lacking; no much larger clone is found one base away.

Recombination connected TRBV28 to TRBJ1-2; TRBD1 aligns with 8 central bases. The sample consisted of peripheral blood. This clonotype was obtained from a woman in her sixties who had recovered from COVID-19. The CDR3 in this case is CASTWTGRDYGYTF. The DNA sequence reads TGTGCCAGCACCTGGACAGGGAGGGACTATGGCTACACCTTC.